The rows below give T cell receptor beta chains drawn from one sample of a study of Ad26.COV2.S vaccination and SARS-CoV-2 variants. Measured with immunoSEQ multiplex PCR; TCRdb has only the in-frame clones, and not every one. The table lists about 350,000 clones, approximately 90% of them singletons. The sequenced sample was peripheral blood, obtained after recovery from COVID-19. The receptors shown here come from a human donor who had recovered from COVID-19. The CDR3 runs from the conserved cysteine through the conserved F or W. Fields, in order: D gene, clone size, J gene, V gene, CDR3 DNA, CDR3 protein. D genes are given only for firm matches. Only some rows state a clone size, as once, few, many or a class for expanded clones.

d_call: -; clone_size: -; j_call: TRBJ1-3; v_call: TRBV6-1; cdr3_nt: TGTGCCAGCAGTGAGGTGGCATTTTCTGGAAACACCATATATTTT; cdr3_aa: CASSEVAFSGNTIYF
d_call: TRBD2; clone_size: -; j_call: TRBJ2-2; v_call: TRBV5-8; cdr3_nt: TGTGCCAGCAGCACAACCGGGACTAGCAACACCGGGGAGCTGTTTTTT; cdr3_aa: CASSTTGTSNTGELFF
d_call: TRBD1; clone_size: few; j_call: TRBJ1-2; v_call: TRBV7-9; cdr3_nt: TGTGCCAGCAGTTCAGGGGGCTCTGGCTACACCTTC; cdr3_aa: CASSSGGSGYTF
d_call: -; clone_size: -; j_call: TRBJ2-1; v_call: TRBV5-6; cdr3_nt: TGTGCCAGCAGCTTGGCCCAATGGGTGATTAGCTCCTACAATGAGCAGTTCTTC; cdr3_aa: CASSLAQWVISSYNEQFF
d_call: -; clone_size: -; j_call: TRBJ1-1; v_call: TRBV2; cdr3_nt: TGTGCCAGCAGTGAAGTTCAGGGGTGGACTGAAGCTTTCTTT; cdr3_aa: CASSEVQGWTEAFF
d_call: TRBD1; clone_size: once; j_call: TRBJ2-7; v_call: TRBV7-8; cdr3_nt: TGTGCCAGCAGCTTGGCCCCGGGACAGTATTACGAGCAGTACTTC; cdr3_aa: CASSLAPGQYYEQYF
d_call: -; clone_size: -; j_call: TRBJ2-1; v_call: TRBV5-6; cdr3_nt: TGTGCCAGCAGCTTGTCCGGGAACTACAATGAGCAGTTCTTC; cdr3_aa: CASSLSGNYNEQFF
d_call: -; clone_size: -; j_call: TRBJ1-2; v_call: TRBV9; cdr3_nt: TGTGCCAGCAGCGATAGCCGGGACAATCCCTATGGCTACACCTTC; cdr3_aa: CASSDSRDNPYGYTF
d_call: -; clone_size: -; j_call: TRBJ1-1; v_call: TRBV5-4; cdr3_nt: TGTGCCAGCAGCCGCCAGGACAGGAACACTGAAGCTTTCTTT; cdr3_aa: CASSRQDRNTEAFF
d_call: -; clone_size: -; j_call: TRBJ2-7; v_call: TRBV9; cdr3_nt: TGTGCCAGCAGCATCAGGGACCACGAGCAGTACTTC; cdr3_aa: CASSIRDHEQYF
d_call: TRBD1; clone_size: -; j_call: TRBJ1-1; v_call: TRBV29-1; cdr3_nt: TGCAGCGTTGAATCCCAGGGGGCAGGAGCTTTCTTT; cdr3_aa: CSVESQGAGAFF
d_call: TRBD1; clone_size: -; j_call: TRBJ1-1; v_call: TRBV3-1/TRBV3-2; cdr3_nt: TGTGCCAGCAGCCTCGGACAGGGCCGATTCACTGAAGCTTTCTTT; cdr3_aa: CASSLGQGRFTEAFF
d_call: TRBD1; clone_size: -; j_call: TRBJ1-1; v_call: TRBV9; cdr3_nt: TGTGCCAGCAGCGCTTGGGACAGGAACACTGAAGCTTTCTTT; cdr3_aa: CASSAWDRNTEAFF
d_call: -; clone_size: -; j_call: TRBJ2-7; v_call: TRBV4-1; cdr3_nt: TGCGCCAGCAGCCACCGAACAGGGAACCACATTTCCTACGAGCAGTACTTC; cdr3_aa: CASSHRTGNHISYEQYF
d_call: TRBD1; clone_size: -; j_call: TRBJ1-2; v_call: TRBV13; cdr3_nt: TGTGCCAGCAGCTACGGGACAGGGAATGGCTACACCTTC; cdr3_aa: CASSYGTGNGYTF
d_call: -; clone_size: -; j_call: TRBJ1-4; v_call: TRBV27; cdr3_nt: TGTGCCAGCAGTTCCCTCTCAGGGTCACCTAATGAAAAACTGTTTTTT; cdr3_aa: CASSSLSGSPNEKLFF
d_call: -; clone_size: -; j_call: TRBJ2-1; v_call: TRBV6-5; cdr3_nt: TGTGCCAGCGTTGGCAGAGAGAGATCGGAGCAGTTCTTC; cdr3_aa: CASVGRERSEQFF
d_call: TRBD1; clone_size: -; j_call: TRBJ2-7; v_call: TRBV11-2; cdr3_nt: TGTGCCAGCAGCTTAAGACCACAGAGGGACAGGGGCGGCGAGCAGTACTTC; cdr3_aa: CASSLRPQRDRGGEQYF
d_call: -; clone_size: -; j_call: TRBJ1-3; v_call: TRBV11-2; cdr3_nt: TGTGCCAGCAGCCCCACAGGGTTCCCCGTCCACACCATATATTTT; cdr3_aa: CASSPTGFPVHTIYF
d_call: TRBD1; clone_size: -; j_call: TRBJ2-7; v_call: TRBV9; cdr3_nt: TGTGCCAGCAGCGTAGGACTCGGCGGGACAGGGTTCCACGAGCAGTACTTC; cdr3_aa: CASSVGLGGTGFHEQYF
d_call: -; clone_size: -; j_call: TRBJ2-7; v_call: TRBV9; cdr3_nt: TGTGCCAGCAGCGTAAGACAGAGCCCCTACGAGCAGTACTTC; cdr3_aa: CASSVRQSPYEQYF
d_call: -; clone_size: -; j_call: TRBJ2-4; v_call: TRBV9; cdr3_nt: TGTGCCAGCAGCGCGGGGGACGGACAAAACATTCAGTACTTC; cdr3_aa: CASSAGDGQNIQYF
d_call: TRBD2; clone_size: -; j_call: TRBJ2-1; v_call: TRBV6-5; cdr3_nt: TGTGCCAGCAGAAGGAAACTAGCGGGGGGGAACTTGTTCTTC; cdr3_aa: CASRRKLAGGNLFF
d_call: TRBD2; clone_size: -; j_call: TRBJ2-3; v_call: TRBV6-4; cdr3_nt: TGTGCCAGCAGTGACTTAGCGGGGGGGAACACAGATACGCAGTATTTT; cdr3_aa: CASSDLAGGNTDTQYF
d_call: TRBD1; clone_size: -; j_call: TRBJ2-7; v_call: TRBV19; cdr3_nt: TGTGCCAGTAGTAAGACAGGGTACTACGAGCAGTACTTC; cdr3_aa: CASSKTGYYEQYF
d_call: -; clone_size: -; j_call: TRBJ1-1; v_call: TRBV3-1/TRBV3-2; cdr3_nt: TGTGCCAGCAGCCGTGAGACCGAAAGCCGGGCTTTCTTT; cdr3_aa: CASSRETESRAFF
d_call: -; clone_size: -; j_call: TRBJ2-7; v_call: TRBV15; cdr3_nt: TGTGCCACCAGCGCGCGGGGCACCTACGAGCAGTACTTC; cdr3_aa: CATSARGTYEQYF
d_call: TRBD2; clone_size: -; j_call: TRBJ2-7; v_call: TRBV9; cdr3_nt: TGTGCCAGCAGCCCGAGCGGGGCTATTCGTACGTTCGAGCAGTACTTC; cdr3_aa: CASSPSGAIRTFEQYF
d_call: -; clone_size: -; j_call: TRBJ1-5; v_call: TRBV4-1; cdr3_nt: TGCGCCAGCAGCCAAGAAGTCGATCAGCCCCAGCATTTT; cdr3_aa: CASSQEVDQPQHF
d_call: -; clone_size: -; j_call: TRBJ2-1; v_call: TRBV6-5; cdr3_nt: TGTGCCAGCACGTCCCGTGCCAATGAGCAGTTCTTC; cdr3_aa: CASTSRANEQFF
d_call: -; clone_size: -; j_call: TRBJ2-5; v_call: TRBV3-1/TRBV3-2; cdr3_nt: TGTGCCAGCAGCCTTGATCCTAGCGTTGGAGAGACCCAGTACTTC; cdr3_aa: CASSLDPSVGETQYF
d_call: -; clone_size: -; j_call: TRBJ1-1; v_call: TRBV2; cdr3_nt: TGTGCCAGCAGTGATTTCAATCGAGTCAGTGGGGCTTTCTTT; cdr3_aa: CASSDFNRVSGAFF
d_call: -; clone_size: -; j_call: TRBJ2-6; v_call: TRBV2; cdr3_nt: TGTGCCAGCATCAGTAGTACTGGGGCCAACGTCCTGACTTTC; cdr3_aa: CASISSTGANVLTF
d_call: -; clone_size: -; j_call: TRBJ2-7; v_call: TRBV5-4; cdr3_nt: TGTGCCAGCAGCTTGGCGGGGGCGCTGAACGAGCAGTACTTC; cdr3_aa: CASSLAGALNEQYF
d_call: TRBD2; clone_size: -; j_call: TRBJ2-2; v_call: TRBV7-9; cdr3_nt: TGTGCCAGCAGCCTTAGCGGGGACACCGGGGAGCTGTTTTTT; cdr3_aa: CASSLSGDTGELFF
d_call: -; clone_size: -; j_call: TRBJ2-5; v_call: TRBV13; cdr3_nt: TGTGCCAGCAGCTTAGGCGGGGCAGGGGAGACCCAGTACTTC; cdr3_aa: CASSLGGAGETQYF
d_call: TRBD2; clone_size: -; j_call: TRBJ2-3; v_call: TRBV6-1; cdr3_nt: TGTGCCAGCAGTGAGCGCCCTAGCGGGGGGGCGGATACGCAGTATTTT; cdr3_aa: CASSERPSGGADTQYF
d_call: -; clone_size: -; j_call: TRBJ1-5; v_call: TRBV6-2/TRBV6-3; cdr3_nt: TGTGCCAGCAGTTACTCCTTCGGAGACATAAGCTTCGGTCAGCCCCAGCATTTT; cdr3_aa: CASSYSFGDISFGQPQHF
d_call: -; clone_size: -; j_call: TRBJ1-2; v_call: TRBV6-5; cdr3_nt: TGTGCCAGCAGTTATATCTATGGAAGCGGCTACACCTTC; cdr3_aa: CASSYIYGSGYTF
d_call: -; clone_size: once; j_call: TRBJ1-6; v_call: TRBV12-3/TRBV12-4; cdr3_nt: TGTGCCAGCAAGGAGCTTCGCGGTTCACCCCTCCACTTT; cdr3_aa: CASKELRGSPLHF
d_call: -; clone_size: once; j_call: TRBJ2-5; v_call: TRBV5-1; cdr3_nt: TGCGCCAGCAGCTTGTCCCCAGGGCGGGAAGAGACCCAGTACTTC; cdr3_aa: CASSLSPGREETQYF
d_call: TRBD2; clone_size: -; j_call: TRBJ2-2; v_call: TRBV5-1; cdr3_nt: TGCGCCAGCAGCCCCCCCCTGACCGGGGGGGCGAACACCGGGGAGCTGTTTTTT; cdr3_aa: CASSPPLTGGANTGELFF
d_call: -; clone_size: -; j_call: TRBJ1-2; v_call: TRBV6-5; cdr3_nt: TGTGCCAGCAGTTACCGCCCCGTGGGGGATGGCTACACCTTC; cdr3_aa: CASSYRPVGDGYTF
d_call: -; clone_size: -; j_call: TRBJ2-5; v_call: TRBV6-5; cdr3_nt: TGTGCCAGCAGTCCGACACTCAGTTCGGGGGAGACCCAGTACTTC; cdr3_aa: CASSPTLSSGETQYF
d_call: TRBD2; clone_size: -; j_call: TRBJ2-6; v_call: TRBV5-8; cdr3_nt: TGTGCCAGAGGCATGGGCGGGGGGCGAGTCTCCGGGGCCAACGTCCTGACTTTC; cdr3_aa: CARGMGGGRVSGANVLTF
d_call: TRBD1; clone_size: -; j_call: TRBJ2-1; v_call: TRBV7-9; cdr3_nt: TGTGCCAGCAACTTCCACAGGGGAAACAATGAGCAGTTCTTC; cdr3_aa: CASNFHRGNNEQFF
d_call: TRBD1; clone_size: -; j_call: TRBJ1-2; v_call: TRBV4-1; cdr3_nt: TGCGCCAGCAGCCCGATTAACCCGGGACAGGGAGGCGATGGCTACACCTTC; cdr3_aa: CASSPINPGQGGDGYTF
d_call: -; clone_size: -; j_call: TRBJ2-7; v_call: TRBV9; cdr3_nt: TGTGCCAGCAGCCTGGGGGGGGCCCACTCCTACGAGCAGTACTTC; cdr3_aa: CASSLGGAHSYEQYF
d_call: -; clone_size: -; j_call: TRBJ1-4; v_call: TRBV2; cdr3_nt: TGTGCCAGCAGTGCGGGGGTTGTGGGTAATGAAAAACTGTTTTTT; cdr3_aa: CASSAGVVGNEKLFF
d_call: -; clone_size: -; j_call: TRBJ2-1; v_call: TRBV6-5; cdr3_nt: TGTGCCACCAAGGAGGCTCCCGTTAATGAGCAGTTCTTC; cdr3_aa: CATKEAPVNEQFF
d_call: TRBD2; clone_size: -; j_call: TRBJ2-1; v_call: TRBV5-4; cdr3_nt: TGTGCCAGCAGCTTGGCGCTAGCGGGGGGGAACAATGAGCAGTTCTTC; cdr3_aa: CASSLALAGGNNEQFF
d_call: -; clone_size: -; j_call: TRBJ1-1; v_call: TRBV14; cdr3_nt: TGTGCCAGCAGCCAAGGGAGGGTCCACACTGAAGCTTTCTTT; cdr3_aa: CASSQGRVHTEAFF
d_call: -; clone_size: -; j_call: TRBJ2-7; v_call: TRBV28; cdr3_nt: TGTGCCAGCAGTTCACTCAACCTAGGGTTTAACTACGAGCAGTACTTC; cdr3_aa: CASSSLNLGFNYEQYF
d_call: -; clone_size: few; j_call: TRBJ1-2; v_call: TRBV7-3; cdr3_nt: TGTGCCAGCAGCTTAACGCACAGGGAGGGAGAAGGCTACACCTTC; cdr3_aa: CASSLTHREGEGYTF
d_call: -; clone_size: -; j_call: TRBJ2-5; v_call: TRBV10-3; cdr3_nt: TGTGCCTCGACCTGGGACGGCGCCAAGACCCAGTACTTC; cdr3_aa: CASTWDGAKTQYF
d_call: -; clone_size: -; j_call: TRBJ1-3; v_call: TRBV6-5; cdr3_nt: TGTGCCAGCAGTTACGACCAGGGAAACACCATATATTTT; cdr3_aa: CASSYDQGNTIYF
d_call: -; clone_size: -; j_call: TRBJ1-6; v_call: TRBV19; cdr3_nt: TGTGCCAGTACCCCCGACAGAGTCAATTCACCCCTCCACTTT; cdr3_aa: CASTPDRVNSPLHF
d_call: -; clone_size: -; j_call: TRBJ2-3; v_call: TRBV6-6; cdr3_nt: TGTGCCAGCAGTTACTCTAGCACAGATACGCAGTATTTT; cdr3_aa: CASSYSSTDTQYF
d_call: -; clone_size: -; j_call: TRBJ2-1; v_call: TRBV6-1; cdr3_nt: TGTGCCAGCAGTTTGCAGGGGAGATCCTACAATGAGCAGTTCTTC; cdr3_aa: CASSLQGRSYNEQFF
d_call: -; clone_size: -; j_call: TRBJ1-6; v_call: TRBV2; cdr3_nt: TGTGCCAGCCAGGGAATTCAAAGGGATTCACCCCTCCACTTT; cdr3_aa: CASQGIQRDSPLHF